This T cell receptor beta chain originates from a study of cytomegalovirus exposure and HLA in healthy donors. Study-wide points: Generally TCR sequences proved uncommon, though certain public TCRs appeared in numerous donors.

As to this clone: Its antigen is not identified.

Germline V gene data show CDR1 as MGHDK and CDR2 as SYGVNS. Trimming pared 3 bases from V and 1 base from J, leaving 13 bases between. This CDR3 has 16 amino acids. Clones were sequenced by immunoSEQ multiplex PCR, and TCRdb holds only the in-frame ones, with some missing. The table has some 180,000 clones, about 81% seen once. The V and J genes are TRBV25-1 and TRBJ1-5, with D unclear. The sequence was obtained from a woman between 25 and 40 years old in good health and CMV-seronegative. Sequenced input: PBMCs. DNA for the CDR3: TGTGCCAGCAGTGATCCAGGATCTGCGAGCAATCAGCCCCAGCATTTT. Protein: CASSDPGSASNQPQHF. Variable domain in full (rest from reference TRBV25-1 and TRBJ1-5): EADIYQTPRYLVIGTGKKITLECSQTMGHDKMYWYQQDPGMELHLIHYSYGVNSTEKGDLSSESTVSRIRTEHFPLTLESARPSHTSQYLCASSDPGSASNQPQHFGDGTRLSIL.